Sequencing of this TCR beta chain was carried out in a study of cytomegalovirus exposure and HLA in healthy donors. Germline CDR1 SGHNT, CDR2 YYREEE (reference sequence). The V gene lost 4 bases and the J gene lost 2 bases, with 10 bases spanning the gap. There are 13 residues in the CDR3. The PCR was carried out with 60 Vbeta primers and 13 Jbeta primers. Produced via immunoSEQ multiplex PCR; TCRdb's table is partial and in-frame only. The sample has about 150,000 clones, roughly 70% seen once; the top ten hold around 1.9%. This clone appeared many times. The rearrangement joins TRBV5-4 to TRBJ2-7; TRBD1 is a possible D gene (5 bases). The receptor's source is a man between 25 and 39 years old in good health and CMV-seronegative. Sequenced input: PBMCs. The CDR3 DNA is TGTGCCAGCAGCATAGGACATGCCTACGAGCAGTACTTC. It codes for CASSIGHAYEQYF.